This TCR beta chain is drawn from a study of human T cells and chemical hapten exposure (dated by TCRdb to the early 2020s). For context, the study as a whole: For sensitization, 2% DPC in acetone was applied to a roughly 2 cm by roughly 2 cm area of upper inner arm skin. Patients additionally received weekly therapeutic DPC doses to the scalp throughout the approximately 25-week study period. Around 30 alopecia patients provided blood for TCR sequencing at one to four time points (pre-sensitization, 2, 6 and 24 weeks). The mostly female patient cohort included alopecia areata with under or over 50% scalp involvement, alopecia totalis and alopecia universalis. Patch tests used Finn chambers with 0.01% DPC on the upper back, scored after 6 days by International Contact Dermatitis Research Group standards. Libraries were pooled for sequencing, and per-sample TCR yields varied mainly because of small differences in library volumes within the pool. Blood samples were taken from patients before sensitization (week 0) and at 2, 6 and about 24 weeks after DPC sensitization. Peripheral blood TCR repertoire changes were tracked in vivo in alopecia patients during primary and secondary sensitization to the hapten diphenylcyclopropenone (DPC). Paper-wide results and their limitations: A positive correlation was found between the number of PT1 expanded TCRs and patch test score, with significance reached at thresholds 8, 16 and 32 but not 4. Compared with pre-sensitization or healthy control sets, expanded TCRs formed significantly more large CDR3 similarity clusters, which is consistent with antigen-driven responses. DPC sensitization did not change how many TCRs were above 1 in 1000 frequency, and no evidence was found of alterations in global repertoire structure. Repeated subsampling changed both the strength of the expansion versus patch-test correlation and the threshold at which that correlation became significant. Because all patients had alopecia, a presumed autoimmune disease, the immune response of the patients might differ from that of healthy individuals.

In the paper's terms, the time point label means: patch test 2, 6 weeks after DPC sensitization. The treatment or condition tag for this specimen amounts to: therapeutic diphenylcyclopropenone sensitization with weekly scalp DPC. At every patch-test visit, the blood draw took place before the patch test was put on. Patients were eligible if aged 18 to 70, diagnosed with alopecia and judged suitable for DPC therapy, and pregnant patients were excluded. Total RNA was isolated from unfractionated whole blood collected in Tempus Blood RNA tubes. The CDR3 has 16 amino acids, counting the end cysteine and phenylalanine. Only CDR3 DNA is held: 48 bases, read in frame from base 1. Trimming removed 5 bases from V and 7 bases from J; the gene matches leave 11 bases unexplained. From a lookup of the germline V gene (reference sequence), CDR1 and CDR2 are SEHNR and FQNEAQ. This clonotype was observed a single time. Its target antigen remains unknown. Base qualities are not recorded, but no much larger clone differs from it by a single base. A lone read is weak support.

The method behind the library was RACE. For sequencing, a NextSeq 500 was employed. During library preparation, unique molecular identifiers were attached to individual cDNA molecules so that TCRs could be counted in a quantitative, reproducible way. Both TCR alpha and TCR beta chains were sequenced from each blood RNA sample. The authors processed their data as follows. A median of roughly 100,000 TCRs per sample was observed, with a range of 23,224 to 690,600. V, J and CDR3 annotation of the TCR reads was carried out using the Decombinator software suite. For PS versus PT1 abundance plots, all samples were subsampled to the same number of TCRs (28,000). TCRs were defined as expanded if absent before sensitization and observed at least eight times at the 2-week time point. Using fastp at Q25 and MiXCR, TCRdb reprocessed the public reads and kept productive beta chains. CDR3 protein duplicates are merged, each entry listing the most common genes and DNA. Clone size and V and J calls follow TCRdb, not the original study. The table for this sample lists about 73,000 distinct CDR3 sequences; about 8% of them were counted only once. Approximately 3.5% of the sample is taken by the ten largest.

This sequence was found in a woman between 45 and 65 years old with alopecia areata. Some clones in this sample may be carry-over from other donors' samples. This chain is built from TRBV7-9 and TRBJ1-6; 7 nucleotides in the junction match TRBD1. This sample comprised whole blood, obtained in connection with sensitization to the hapten diphenylcyclopropenone (DPC). The bases are TGTGCCAGCAGCCCCCCGGCGAGGACAGGAAATTCACCCCTCCACTTT. The resulting protein is CASSPPARTGNSPLHF.